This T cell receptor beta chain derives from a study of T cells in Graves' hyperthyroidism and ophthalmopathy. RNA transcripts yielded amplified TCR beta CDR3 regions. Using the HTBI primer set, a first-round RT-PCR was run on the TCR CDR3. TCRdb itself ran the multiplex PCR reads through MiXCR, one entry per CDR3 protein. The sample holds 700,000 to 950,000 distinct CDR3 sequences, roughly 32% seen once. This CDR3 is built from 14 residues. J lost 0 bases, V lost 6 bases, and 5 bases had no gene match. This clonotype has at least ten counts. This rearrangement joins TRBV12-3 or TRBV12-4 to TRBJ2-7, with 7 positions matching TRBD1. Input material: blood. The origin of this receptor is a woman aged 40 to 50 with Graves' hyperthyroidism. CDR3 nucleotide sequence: TGTGCCAGCAGCTTCCGGGACAGCTCCTACGAGCAGTACTTC. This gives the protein CASSFRDSSYEQYF.